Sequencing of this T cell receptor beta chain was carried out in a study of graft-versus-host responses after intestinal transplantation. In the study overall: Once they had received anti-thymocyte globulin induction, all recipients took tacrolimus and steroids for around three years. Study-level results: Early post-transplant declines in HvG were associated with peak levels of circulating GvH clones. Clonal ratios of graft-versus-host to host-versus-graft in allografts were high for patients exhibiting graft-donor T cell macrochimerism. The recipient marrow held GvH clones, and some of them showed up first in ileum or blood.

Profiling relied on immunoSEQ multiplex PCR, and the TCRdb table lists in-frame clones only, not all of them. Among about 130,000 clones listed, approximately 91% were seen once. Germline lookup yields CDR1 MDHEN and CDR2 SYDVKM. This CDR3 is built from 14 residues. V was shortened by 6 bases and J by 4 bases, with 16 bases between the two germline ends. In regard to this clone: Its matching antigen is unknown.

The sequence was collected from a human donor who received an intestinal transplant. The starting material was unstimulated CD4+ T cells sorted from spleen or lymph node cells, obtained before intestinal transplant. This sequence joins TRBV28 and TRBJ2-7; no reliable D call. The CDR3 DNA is TGTGCCAGCAGCCTCGCAGGTGGGCGATACGAGCAGTACTTC. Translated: CASSLAGGRYEQYF.